This TCR beta chain is drawn from a study of blood T cell repertoires in COVID-19. Methods used by the authors: Amplification of reference gene primers provided the estimated nucleated cell counts. TCRdb's table, derived via immunoSEQ multiplex PCR, lists solely in-frame clones and lacks some. That table is the source of V, J and clone size, and D and trimming were worked out from the DNA. Of 35,000 to 45,000 clones in the sample, 86% were seen once. Germline CDR1 is MNHNS and CDR2 is SASEGT. V shed 0 bases and J shed 5 bases, with 17 bases lying between them. The CDR3 runs 16 residues. The rearrangement uses TRBV6-1 and TRBJ2-7, with a tentative D call TRBD1 (5 bases). This receptor was obtained from a man aged 65 to 79 with acute or convalescent COVID-19. Sequences were obtained from peripheral blood. The CDR3 DNA is TGTGCCAGCAGTGAAGCGCTGCAGCCTGGGGCAAACGAGCAGTACTTC. Its protein is CASSEALQPGANEQYF.